This T cell receptor (beta chain) appears in the sequencing data of a study of a mutant IDH1 vaccine in newly diagnosed glioma. Looked up from germline, CDR1 is LNHDA and CDR2 is SQIVND (reference sequence). This CDR3 has 15 residues. Trimming cost V 2 bases and J 4 bases, with 11 bases left between them. Time point specified: week 47, end of study. With topical imiquimod, each dose of the vaccine consisted of 300 ug of mutant IDH1 20-mer peptide. Notes on this clone: The antigen remains unidentified.

Some clones are missing from TCRdb's copy, which holds only in-frame ones; the method was immunoSEQ multiplex PCR. The sample includes tens of thousands of clones, 84% seen only once; the top ten take 3.5% to 5.5%. The sample in question was PBMCs, obtained from a glioma patient whose treatment included an IDH1 peptide vaccine. This chain joins TRBV19 and TRBJ2-2, with a tentative D call TRBD2 (7 bases). This clonotype originated in a woman in her 30s with glioma. Some clones in this sample may be carry-over from other donors' samples. CDR3: CASSILGGGTGELFF. CDR3 coding DNA: TGTGCCAGTAGTATACTAGGGGGGGGCACCGGGGAGCTGTTTTTT.